This TCR beta chain derives from a study of T-cell reconstitution after alpha-beta-depleted transplantation in children. Unique molecular identifiers were used in preparing the TCRbeta library. Via MiXCR, TCRdb re-called the PCR reads, giving one row per CDR3 protein. The table shows about 260,000 distinct CDR3 sequences, with under 9.5% occurring only once. The study, taken as a whole, reports: T-cell numbers and diversity one year post-transplant derived largely from freshly generated T cells.

With respect to this clonotype: Its antigen remains unidentified.

Trimming removed 2 bases at V and 6 bases at J, with 11 bases between. The CDR3 length is 14 residues. The germline CDR1 and CDR2 sequences are LNHDA and SQIVND (reference sequence). This receptor was obtained from a male patient aged 10 to 17 who had a stem cell transplant for acute lymphoblastic leukemia, so the T cells may come from the graft donor. This specimen consisted of PBMCs, mostly from graft donor cells, obtained 180 days after TCRalphabeta/CD19-depleted stem cell transplant. The rearrangement joins TRBV19 to TRBJ1-5; D is unclear. The CDR3 DNA reads TGTGCCAGTAGTATAAGGCATTATTCTCAGCCCCAGCATTTT. As protein: CASSIRHYSQPQHF.